This is a list of T cell receptor beta chains from one sample in a study of blood T cell repertoires in COVID-19. Produced via immunoSEQ multiplex PCR; TCRdb's table is partial and in-frame only. The sample contains around 250,000 clones, more than 65% of which appear only once. The sequenced material came from PBMCs or T cells enriched from blood (not recorded which). The receptors were gathered from a man aged 50 or older who had recovered from COVID-19. Each CDR3 is given with its conserved first and last residue. The D gene is left open where the match is weak. Clone size is not always given. Where it is, it says once, few, many or a class for expanded clones.

CDR3: CASRPRTGPGNTIYF
DNA: TGTGCCAGCAGACCCAGGACAGGGCCAGGAAACACCATATATTTT
D: TRBD1
size: once
V: TRBV7-9
J: TRBJ1-3

CDR3: CASSTTGGAYEQYF
DNA: TGTGCCAGCAGTACGACAGGGGGCGCGTACGAGCAGTACTTC
D: TRBD1
size: -
V: TRBV27
J: TRBJ2-7

CDR3: CASSLAITSGRFYEQYF
DNA: TGTGCCAGCAGCCTAGCCATCACTAGCGGGAGGTTCTACGAGCAGTACTTC
D: TRBD2
size: -
V: TRBV11-3
J: TRBJ2-7

CDR3: CASRVGDQYGYTF
DNA: TGCGCCAGCAGAGTAGGAGACCAGTATGGCTACACCTTC
D: -
size: -
V: TRBV5-1
J: TRBJ1-2

CDR3: CASSPDRESTYTF
DNA: TGCGCCAGCAGCCCGGACAGGGAAAGTACCTACACCTTC
D: TRBD1
size: few
V: TRBV5-1
J: TRBJ1-2

CDR3: CASSPEGDRGETQYF
DNA: TGTGCCAGCTCACCGGAAGGAGACAGGGGAGAGACCCAGTACTTC
D: TRBD1
size: -
V: TRBV18
J: TRBJ2-5

CDR3: CASTFSLAVTLNEQFF
DNA: TGTGCCAGCACCTTCTCACTAGCGGTAACTCTCAATGAGCAGTTCTTC
D: TRBD2
size: -
V: TRBV11-3
J: TRBJ2-1

CDR3: CASRWADQYNEQFF
DNA: TGTGCCAGTCGTTGGGCAGACCAATACAATGAGCAGTTCTTC
D: -
size: -
V: TRBV19
J: TRBJ2-1

CDR3: CASSTTGSQPQHF
DNA: TGTGCCAGTAGTACGACAGGATCTCAGCCCCAGCATTTT
D: -
size: -
V: TRBV19
J: TRBJ1-5

CDR3: CATSPGQGGTDTQYF
DNA: TGTGCCACCAGTCCGGGACAAGGAGGCACAGATACGCAGTATTTT
D: -
size: -
V: TRBV15
J: TRBJ2-3

CDR3: CASSPAGTGSYEQYF
DNA: TGTGCCAGCTCACCGGCCGGGACAGGGTCTTACGAGCAGTACTTC
D: TRBD1
size: -
V: TRBV18
J: TRBJ2-7

CDR3: CASSQGGTFYNSPLHF
DNA: TGTGCCAGCAGCCAAGGCGGTACCTTCTATAATTCACCCCTCCACTTT
D: -
size: many
V: TRBV16
J: TRBJ1-6

CDR3: CASTTSRGWDYGYTF
DNA: TGTGCCAGCACAACGTCACGGGGGTGGGATTATGGCTACACCTTC
D: -
size: -
V: TRBV25-1
J: TRBJ1-2

CDR3: CASGLRIAESSETQYF
DNA: TGTGCTAGTGGTTTGAGGATAGCGGAATCTAGCGAGACCCAGTACTTC
D: -
size: -
V: TRBV12-5
J: TRBJ2-5

CDR3: CATSPRAGSWVFGNQPQHF
DNA: TGTGCCACCAGCCCTCGAGCGGGGAGTTGGGTTTTTGGCAATCAGCCCCAGCATTTT
D: -
size: -
V: TRBV15
J: TRBJ1-5

CDR3: CASSREGDYSYNEQFF
DNA: TGCGCCAGCAGCCGAGAAGGGGACTACTCCTACAATGAGCAGTTCTTC
D: TRBD2
size: -
V: TRBV5-1
J: TRBJ2-1

CDR3: CASSYSGTGGFF
DNA: TGTGCCAGCAGTTACTCCGGGACAGGGGGCTTTTTT
D: TRBD1
size: -
V: TRBV6-5
J: TRBJ1-4

CDR3: CASSLEYQETQYF
DNA: TGTGCCAGCAGCTTAGAGTACCAAGAGACCCAGTACTTC
D: -
size: -
V: TRBV7-3
J: TRBJ2-5

CDR3: CASGKAWRATDTQYF
DNA: TGTGCCAGTGGCAAAGCGTGGAGGGCCACAGATACGCAGTATTTT
D: -
size: -
V: TRBV19
J: TRBJ2-3

CDR3: CASSPRDIEKLFF
DNA: TGTGCCAGCTCCCCCCGGGACATTGAAAAACTGTTTTTT
D: -
size: -
V: TRBV18
J: TRBJ1-4

CDR3: CATSDSSYPSVQETQYF
DNA: TGTGCCACCAGTGATTCCTCTTATCCGTCAGTCCAAGAGACCCAGTACTTC
D: -
size: -
V: TRBV24-1
J: TRBJ2-5

CDR3: CASSQNGGSGIEDEQFF
DNA: TGTGCCAGCAGCCAAAACGGGGGATCAGGGATTGAGGATGAGCAGTTCTTC
D: -
size: few
V: TRBV7-3
J: TRBJ2-1

CDR3: CASSQDSERPSYEQYF
DNA: TGCGCCAGCAGCCAAGACTCGGAGCGGCCCTCCTACGAGCAGTACTTC
D: -
size: -
V: TRBV4-3
J: TRBJ2-7

CDR3: CAWSYTGEKLFF
DNA: TGTGCCTGGAGTTATACAGGGGAAAAACTGTTTTTT
D: -
size: -
V: TRBV30
J: TRBJ1-4

CDR3: CASSQDPGLGEAFF
DNA: TGTGCCAGCAGCCAAGATCCGGGACTGGGTGAAGCTTTCTTT
D: -
size: few
V: TRBV14
J: TRBJ1-1

CDR3: CASSRTWEKLFF
DNA: TGTGCCAGCAGCCGTACATGGGAAAAACTGTTTTTT
D: -
size: -
V: TRBV28
J: TRBJ1-4

CDR3: CASTPSGQLGGYTF
DNA: TGCGCCAGCACCCCCTCCGGACAGCTGGGGGGCTACACCTTC
D: -
size: -
V: TRBV5-1
J: TRBJ1-2

CDR3: CASSLGGGGPRPYEQYF
DNA: TGTGCCAGCAGCTTAGGAGGGGGGGGGCCACGTCCCTACGAGCAGTACTTC
D: -
size: -
V: TRBV7-2
J: TRBJ2-7

CDR3: CAWSRFPTYTF
DNA: TGTGCCTGGAGCCGATTTCCCACATACACCTTC
D: -
size: -
V: TRBV30
J: TRBJ1-2

CDR3: CASSLYGSGVEAFF
DNA: TGCGCCAGCAGCTTGTACGGGTCCGGGGTCGAAGCTTTCTTT
D: -
size: -
V: TRBV5-1
J: TRBJ1-1

CDR3: CASSVATGGWTGELFF
DNA: TGTGCCAGCAGCGTAGCTACGGGAGGGTGGACCGGGGAGCTGTTTTTT
D: TRBD2
size: -
V: TRBV9
J: TRBJ2-2

CDR3: CASSRNSQNTIYF
DNA: TGTGCCAGCAGCCGCAACAGCCAAAACACCATATATTTT
D: -
size: -
V: TRBV3-1/TRBV3-2
J: TRBJ1-3

CDR3: CASSLGGSASDTQYF
DNA: TGTGCTAGCAGCTTAGGCGGGAGTGCGTCAGATACGCAGTATTTT
D: TRBD2
size: few
V: TRBV7-7
J: TRBJ2-3

CDR3: CASSYGVGVYSPLHF
DNA: TGTGCCAGCAGTTACGGTGTCGGGGTTTACTCACCCCTCCACTTT
D: -
size: -
V: TRBV6-5
J: TRBJ1-6

CDR3: CSVEVGQGNTIYF
DNA: TGCAGCGTTGAAGTAGGTCAGGGGAACACCATATATTTT
D: -
size: few
V: TRBV29-1
J: TRBJ1-3

CDR3: CACGSGQYSEQYF
DNA: TGTGCCTGCGGATCGGGACAGTATAGCGAGCAGTACTTC
D: TRBD1
size: few
V: TRBV6-5
J: TRBJ2-7

CDR3: CASSESVAGAWQFF
DNA: TGCGCCAGCAGTGAGTCGGTAGCGGGGGCCTGGCAGTTCTTC
D: TRBD2
size: -
V: TRBV10-1
J: TRBJ2-1

CDR3: CASSLSAGPPDTQYF
DNA: TGTGCCAGCAGCTTAAGTGCGGGTCCGCCAGATACGCAGTATTTT
D: -
size: -
V: TRBV7-6
J: TRBJ2-3

CDR3: CASSLGQGELIGYTF
DNA: TGTGCCAGCAGCTTAGGACAGGGGGAGCTAATTGGCTACACCTTC
D: TRBD1
size: -
V: TRBV5-5
J: TRBJ1-2

CDR3: CASSHPTGIYEQYF
DNA: TGCGCCAGCAGTCACCCCACAGGTATCTACGAGCAGTACTTC
D: -
size: -
V: TRBV5-1
J: TRBJ2-7

CDR3: CASSPREGNRGSSNQPQHF
DNA: TGTGCCAGCAGTCCGCGGGAGGGGAACAGGGGCAGTAGCAATCAGCCCCAGCATTTT
D: TRBD1
size: once
V: TRBV27
J: TRBJ1-5